One and the same sample provided the 8 T cell receptor beta chains below, sequenced in a study of blood T cell repertoires in COVID-19. Here immunoSEQ multiplex PCR was the method, and the copy in TCRdb shows in-frame clones only, minus some. Altogether more than 300,000 clones are present, approximately 91% being singletons, with the ten largest covering roughly 0.9%. Sequencing was performed on PBMCs or T cells enriched from blood (not recorded which). The receptors originated from a woman in her thirties or forties who had been exposed to COVID-19.

The V and J genes are TRBV3-1 (or the pseudogene TRBV3-2) and TRBJ2-7; TRBD1 matches at 8 bases. Germline CDR1 reads LGHDT; CDR2 reads YNNKEL (reference sequence). V was clipped by 0 bases and J by 4 bases; unmatched bases: 11. The CDR3 totals 17 residues. The CDR3 sequence: CASSQDKSGTGLYEQYF. The CDR3 DNA reads TGTGCCAGCAGCCAAGATAAATCCGGGACAGGCCTATACGAGCAGTACTTC.

The chain has TRBV18 and TRBJ1-2, with D possibly being TRBD1 (5 bases). Germline V gene lookup returns CDR1 KGHSH and CDR2 LQKENI. V was shortened by 2 bases and J by 5 bases, with 12 bases between the two germline ends. This CDR3 is 14 amino acids long. CDR3 region: CASSPNDRTYGYTF. CDR3 coding DNA: TGTGCCAGCTCACCAAACGATCGGACATATGGCTACACCTTC.

The rearrangement links TRBV30 to TRBJ1-6; 7 nucleotides agree with TRBD1. The CDR3 runs to 13 residues. V was pared by 7 bases and J by 4 bases, with 4 bases of the junction left unmatched. Germline assignment: CDR1 GTSNPN and CDR2 SVGIG (reference sequence). In DNA form, the CDR3 reads TGTGCCTCGTCACAGGGGTATAATTCACCCCTCCACTTT. Protein sequence: CASSQGYNSPLHF.

The chain links TRBV12-3 or TRBV12-4 to TRBJ1-2; D possibly corresponds to TRBD1 (5 bases). V lost 7 bases to trimming and J lost 4 bases, with 13 bases between them. The CDR3 contains 13 residues. The CDR3 DNA is TGTGCCAGCAAAGGGGCAGGGCCCTATGGCTACACCTTC. Its protein is CASKGAGPYGYTF.

The J gene is TRBJ1-2, the V gene TRBV6-5; TRBD1 aligns across 12 bases. This CDR3 has 15 residues. V trimming: 4 bases; J trimming: 7 bases; junction bases outside the gene matches: 7. Germline CDR1 and CDR2: MNHEY and SVGAGI. The CDR3 is CASSFRDRGLSGYTF. CDR3 sequence (DNA): TGTGCCAGCAGTTTTCGGGACAGGGGGCTCAGTGGCTACACCTTC.

This clone showed up just a few times. The V and J genes are TRBV28 and TRBJ1-1; TRBD1 aligns across 10 bases. This CDR3 is 14 amino acids long. V dropped 7 bases and J dropped 3; count of bases not matched to a gene: 5. CDR1 MDHEN and CDR2 SYDVKM come from the germline V gene. CDR3 DNA sequence: TGTGCCAGCACCCGGACAGGGGGGGACACTGAAGCTTTCTTT. Translated, it gives CASTRTGGDTEAFF.

This clone has only one observation. The chain recombines TRBV5-6 with TRBJ1-6; TRBD1 matches at 10 bases. Germline V lookup: CDR1 SGHDT, CDR2 YYEEEE. V was pared by 1 base and J by 11 bases, with 9 bases of the junction left unmatched. The CDR3 runs to 16 residues. Here the CDR3 reads CASSLIPGQGNTPLHF. CDR3 DNA sequence: TGTGCCAGCAGCTTGATCCCGGGACAGGGGAATACACCCCTCCACTTT.

The rearrangement links TRBV29-1 to TRBJ1-2; no firm D call. The ends were cut back, 7 bases at V and 3 bases at J, with 9 bases in the middle. This CDR3 is built from 11 residues. Germline-derived CDR1 and CDR2 are SQVTM and ANQGSEA. CDR3 region: CSAGSDYGYTF. DNA of the CDR3: TGCAGCGCCGGTTCGGACTATGGCTACACCTTC.